This T cell receptor (beta chain) emerged from a study of glioma-infiltrating T cells after dendritic cell vaccination. Time point given: after dendritic cell vaccination, including at tumor progression/relapse. None of the glioblastoma patients had an isocitrate dehydrogenase mutation. The immunoSEQ assay amplified TCRB CDR3 from up to roughly 2 ug DNA. The PCR used 60 V beta and 13 J beta primers. This table comes from immunoSEQ multiplex PCR, and its TCRdb copy is limited to in-frame clones, with some not included. The repertoire holds 85,000 to 100,000 clones, with about 85% as singletons. CDR1 LNHNV and CDR2 YYDKDF come from the germline V gene (reference sequence). The CDR3 sequence is 13 residues long. V gave up 0 bases and J gave up 6 bases, with 9 bases separating them. Study observations and caveats: Patients with more pretreatment TILs had longer time to progression and survival.

About this clone itself: Its antigen is still unknown.

The sample in question was blood, obtained after dendritic cell vaccination. The source of this sequence is a human donor with glioblastoma. The chain carries TRBV15 and TRBJ2-7; D gene uncertain. The CDR3 protein is CATSRDYLGEQYF. CDR3 in DNA: TGTGCCACCAGCAGAGATTACCTCGGCGAGCAGTACTTC.